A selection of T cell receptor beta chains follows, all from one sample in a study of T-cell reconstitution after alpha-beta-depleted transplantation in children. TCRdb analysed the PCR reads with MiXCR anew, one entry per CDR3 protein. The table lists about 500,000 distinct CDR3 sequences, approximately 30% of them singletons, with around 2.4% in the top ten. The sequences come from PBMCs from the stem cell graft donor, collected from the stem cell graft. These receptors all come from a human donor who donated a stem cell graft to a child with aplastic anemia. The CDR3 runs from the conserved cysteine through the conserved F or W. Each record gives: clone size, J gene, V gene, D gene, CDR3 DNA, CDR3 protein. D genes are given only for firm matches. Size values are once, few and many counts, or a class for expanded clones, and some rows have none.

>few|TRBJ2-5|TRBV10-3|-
TGTGCCATCAGTGATGAGCAAGAGACCCAGTACTTC
CAISDEQETQYF
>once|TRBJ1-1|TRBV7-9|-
TGTGCCAGCAGCTTGAGAACAATCGCTGAAGCTTTCTTT
CASSLRTIAEAFF
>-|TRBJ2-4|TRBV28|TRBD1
TGTGCCAGCCGGGACAGAGAGGCCATTCAGTACTTC
CASRDREAIQYF
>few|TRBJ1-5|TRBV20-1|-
TGCAGTGCTAGCGTCGGTTGGGAACAGCCCCAGCATTTT
CSASVGWEQPQHF
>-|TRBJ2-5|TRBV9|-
TGTGCCAGCAGCGACGGGTTGGAGGAGACCCAGTACTTC
CASSDGLEETQYF
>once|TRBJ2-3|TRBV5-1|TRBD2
TGCGCCAGCACGGGGGGTGCGGGGGACCTCACAGATACGCAGTATTTT
CASTGGAGDLTDTQYF
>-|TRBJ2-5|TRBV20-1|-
TGCAGTGCTCCTCGCGCCGACCTGGAGACCCAGTACTTC
CSAPRADLETQYF
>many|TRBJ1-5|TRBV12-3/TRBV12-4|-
TGTGCCAGCAGGGAAGCAGGGAATAGCAATCAGCCCCAGCATTTT
CASREAGNSNQPQHF
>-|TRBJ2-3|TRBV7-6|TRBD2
TGTGCCAGCAGCCGCCTCGGCGCGGGAGCGACAGATACGCAGTATTTT
CASSRLGAGATDTQYF
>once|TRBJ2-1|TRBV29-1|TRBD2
TGCAGCGTCGCCAAAAGGGCGCTAGCGGGAGGGATCGAGTTCTTC
CSVAKRALAGGIEFF
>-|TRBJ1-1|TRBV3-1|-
TGTGCCAGCAGCCAAGAATCCCCGAACACTGAAGCTTTCTTT
CASSQESPNTEAFF
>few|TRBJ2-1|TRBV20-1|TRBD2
TGCAGTGCTAGTCGTCGAGGCGGGAGGGGGAATGAGCAGTTCTTC
CSASRRGGRGNEQFF
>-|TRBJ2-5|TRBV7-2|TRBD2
TGTGTCTCTGCGCGGGAGAGACAAGAGACCCAGTACTTC
CVSARERQETQYF
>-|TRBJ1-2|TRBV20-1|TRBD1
TGCAGTGCGCCCGGACAGGCCACTAACTATGGCTACACCTTC
CSAPGQATNYGYTF
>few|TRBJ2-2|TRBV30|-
TGTGCCTGGAGTGCGACTCAGGGCACCGGGGAGCTGTTTTTT
CAWSATQGTGELFF
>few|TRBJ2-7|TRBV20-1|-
TGCAGTGCTTCTACCGGACAGACCTACGAGCAGTACTTC
CSASTGQTYEQYF
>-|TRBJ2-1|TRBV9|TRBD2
TGTGCCAGCAGCGCTCGGACTAGCGGTTCCTTTGATGAGCAGTTCTTC
CASSARTSGSFDEQFF
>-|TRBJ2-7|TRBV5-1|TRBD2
TGCGCCAGCAGCCTTTTTCTAGCGGGAGTAACCTACGAGCAGTACTTC
CASSLFLAGVTYEQYF
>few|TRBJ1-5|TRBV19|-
TGTGCCAGTAGTGCACGGGACACTTCCTTCGACAATCAGCCCCAGCATTTT
CASSARDTSFDNQPQHF
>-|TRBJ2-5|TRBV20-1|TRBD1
TGCAGTGCTGTGACAGGGTTTTCCGAGACCCAGTACTTC
CSAVTGFSETQYF
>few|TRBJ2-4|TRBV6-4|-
TGTGCCAGCAGTTCCTGGGGTGGCCCACATGGGTGTTACATTCAGTACTTC
CASSSWGGPHGCYIQYF
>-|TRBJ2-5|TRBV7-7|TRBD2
TGTGCCAGCAGCCCCCGGACTAGCGGGCAAGAGACCCAGTACTTC
CASSPRTSGQETQYF
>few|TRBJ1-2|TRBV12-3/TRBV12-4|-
TGTGCCAGCGCCCCGGGGGAGAACTATGGCTACACCTTC
CASAPGENYGYTF
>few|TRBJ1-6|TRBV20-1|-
TGCAGTGCTAGAAGAGGGGCTAATTCACCCCTCCACTTT
CSARRGANSPLHF
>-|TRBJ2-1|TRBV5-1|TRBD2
TGCGCCAGCAGCTTAGGTGCTAGCGGGATTTCCTACAATGAGCAGTTCTTC
CASSLGASGISYNEQFF
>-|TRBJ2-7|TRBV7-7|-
TGTGCCAGCAGCTCCCGGGACACCGGCGAGCAGTACTTC
CASSSRDTGEQYF
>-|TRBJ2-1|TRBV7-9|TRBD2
TGTGCCAGCAGCACGGGACTAGCGGGAGGGTTTAACAATGAGCAGTTCTTC
CASSTGLAGGFNNEQFF
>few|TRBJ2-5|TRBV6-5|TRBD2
TGTGCCAGCAGTTCGGGACTAGCGGGAGTGGAGACCCAGTACTTC
CASSSGLAGVETQYF
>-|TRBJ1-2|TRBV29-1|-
TGCAGCGTTGTGGAGAACAATGGCTACACCTTC
CSVVENNGYTF
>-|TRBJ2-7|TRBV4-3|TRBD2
TGCGCCAGCAGCCAAGATGCCACCAGGTTCGGGAGGTCCTACGAGCAGTACTTC
CASSQDATRFGRSYEQYF
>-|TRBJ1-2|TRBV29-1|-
TGCAGCGTTGAAGGGGAGGGGAACTATGGCTACACCTTC
CSVEGEGNYGYTF
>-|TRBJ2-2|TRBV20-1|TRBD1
TGCAGTGCTAGAGCAACGACAGGGTTTAACACCGGGGAGCTGTTTTTT
CSARATTGFNTGELFF
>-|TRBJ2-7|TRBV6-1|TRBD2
TGTGCCAGCAGTGAAAGAGCGGGAGGAATCTACGAGCAGTACTTC
CASSERAGGIYEQYF
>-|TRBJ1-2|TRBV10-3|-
TGTGCCACCACCACGATACAGGAGGGCTATGGCTACACCTTC
CATTTIQEGYGYTF
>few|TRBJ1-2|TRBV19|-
TGTGCCAGCCGGATGACGGGAGAAGGGAACTATGGCTACACCTTC
CASRMTGEGNYGYTF
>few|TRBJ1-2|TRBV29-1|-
TGCAGCGTTGGGGGGAGCAACTATGGCTACACCTTC
CSVGGSNYGYTF
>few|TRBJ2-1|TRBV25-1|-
TGTGCCAGCAGTGAATCGGGCGGCAATGAGCAGTTCTTC
CASSESGGNEQFF
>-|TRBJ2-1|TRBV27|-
TGTGCCAGCAGTTTGAATCCAGACAATGAGCAGTTCTTC
CASSLNPDNEQFF
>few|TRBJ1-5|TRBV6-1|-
TGTGCCAGCAGATCGGTCGGAGGAGCGGGGAGGAAACAGCCCCAGCATTTT
CASRSVGGAGRKQPQHF
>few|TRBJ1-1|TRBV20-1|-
TGCAGTGCTAGAGATCAACAGGGGAACACTGAAGCTTTCTTT
CSARDQQGNTEAFF
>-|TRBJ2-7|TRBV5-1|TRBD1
TGCGCCAGCAGTCAGGGACAGGGGAACTACGAGCAGTACTTC
CASSQGQGNYEQYF
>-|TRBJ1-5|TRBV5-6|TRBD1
TGTGCCAGCAGCAAGGGACAGGGGGAGTATAGCAATCAGCCCCAGCATTTT
CASSKGQGEYSNQPQHF
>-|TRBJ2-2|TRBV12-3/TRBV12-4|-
TGTGCCAGCAGGGGCGGAGGGAACACCGGGGAGCTGTTTTTT
CASRGGGNTGELFF
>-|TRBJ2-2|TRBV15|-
TGTGCCACCGCCCTTCTGGGTTCGGGGAACACCGGGGAGCTGTTTTTT
CATALLGSGNTGELFF
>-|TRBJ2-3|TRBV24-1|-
TGTGCCACCAGTGATGGAAGCACAGATACGCAGTATTTT
CATSDGSTDTQYF
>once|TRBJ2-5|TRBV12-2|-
TGTGCAAGTCGCCCCCCCCGTGGGGGGCCAAAGACCCAGTACTTC
CASRPPRGGPKTQYF
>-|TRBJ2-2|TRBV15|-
TGTGCCACCAGCATCAAACAGGGACCCGGGGAGCTGTTTTTT
CATSIKQGPGELFF
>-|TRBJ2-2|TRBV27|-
TGTGCCAGCAGTTTATCAAGGTCCCGGGAGCTGTTTTTT
CASSLSRSRELFF
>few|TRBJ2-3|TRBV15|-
TGTGCCACCAGCGATGGGGGAGAACCGTCAGATACGCAGTATTTT
CATSDGGEPSDTQYF
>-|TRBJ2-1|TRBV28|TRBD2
TGTGCCAGCAGTTTTCGGAAGGCTGTCCTAGCGGTATACAATGAGCAGTTCTTC
CASSFRKAVLAVYNEQFF
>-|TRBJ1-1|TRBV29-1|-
TGCAGCGGTGGGTTCTACAGAAGGGACACTGAAGCTTTCTTT
CSGGFYRRDTEAFF
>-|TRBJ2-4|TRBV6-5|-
TGTGCCAGCAGTTACGACAGGCAGAATAAAAACATTCAGTACTTC
CASSYDRQNKNIQYF
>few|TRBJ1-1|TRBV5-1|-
TGCGCCAGCAGCTTGTTCTACCTTAGACGGGACATGAACACTGAAGCTTTCTTT
CASSLFYLRRDMNTEAFF